A single sample gave rise to the 9 T cell receptor beta chains below, sequenced in a study of monozygotic twins with inflammatory bowel disease. TCRdb reanalyzed the 5' RACE reads, giving one entry per CDR3 protein sequence and no DNA. This sample carries about 450,000 distinct CDR3 sequences, with 2.4% going to the ten biggest clones. The specimen was blood. The source of these receptors is a human donor with ulcerative colitis or Crohn's disease, or a healthy co-twin of an affected twin (not recorded which).

The rearrangement uses TRBV20-1 and TRBJ2-5; with no DNA, the TCRdb D assignment of TRBD1 cannot be verified. Germline V gene lookup returns CDR1 DFQATT and CDR2 SNEGSKA (reference sequence). The CDR3 spans 13 residues. The chain's CDR3 is CSASDRARETQYF.

CDR3 protein: CASSFRPTGTANEKLFF. The chain uses TRBV11-2 and TRBJ1-4; the D gene TCRdb calls, TRBD1, cannot be checked with no DNA. Germline CDR1 reads SGHAT; CDR2 reads FQNNGV. The CDR3 length is 17 residues.

J is TRBJ1-1 and V is TRBV12-3 or TRBV12-4. The CDR3 is 13 amino acids. This chain's CDR3 is CASRNTGNTEAFF.

The rearrangement joins TRBV27 to TRBJ2-3; TCRdb's D gene call, TRBD1, goes unchecked for lack of DNA. CDR1 and CDR2 (germline): MNHEY, SMNVEV (reference sequence). The CDR3 extends over 15 amino acids. The CDR3 spells CASTPGTGHTDTQYF.

The chain is built from TRBV12-3 or TRBV12-4 and TRBJ1-2. The CDR3 sequence is 13 residues long. The chain's CDR3 is CASSFQGYYGYTF.

This chain links TRBV7-8 with TRBJ2-2; TCRdb outputs TRBD1, but without DNA this stays unchecked. The CDR3 extends over 15 amino acids. The germline gives CDR1 SGHVS, CDR2 FQNEAQ. The CDR3 is CASSLERGATGELFF. Variable domain in full (rest from reference TRBV7-8 and TRBJ2-2): GAGVSQSPRYKVAKRGQDVALRCDPISGHVSLFWYQQALGQGPEFLTYFQNEAQLDKSGLPSDRFFAERPEGSVSTLKIQRTQQEDSAVYLCASSLERGATGELFFGEGSRLTVL.

The rearrangement links TRBV7-9 to TRBJ2-3; the D call from TCRdb, TRBD2, cannot be confirmed without DNA. Germline values: CDR1 SEHNR, CDR2 FQNEAQ (reference sequence). This CDR3 contains 15 residues. CDR3 amino acids: CASSPSGLRADTQYF.

The V call is TRBV28, the J call TRBJ2-4. The CDR3 is 11 residues long. Germline CDR1 reads MDHEN; CDR2 reads SYDVKM. This chain's CDR3 is CASGDRNMQYF.

J is TRBJ1-2 and V is TRBV5-1; TCRdb outputs TRBD1, but without DNA this stays unchecked. This CDR3 region has 14 residues. Germline V gene sequence: CDR1 SGHRS, CDR2 YFSETQ. CDR3 region: CASSAPGQNYGYTF.